This T cell receptor (beta chain) was documented in a study of cytomegalovirus exposure and HLA in healthy donors. Overall study: An earlier analysis identified 117 million unique TCR beta sequences in about 190 million T cells.

The PCR had 60 Vbeta and 13 Jbeta primers. As originally analysed: Later, tens of millions of unique TCR beta chains were counted in an analysis, and about 10 million of them were shared. Sequenced by immunoSEQ multiplex PCR; TCRdb stores in-frame clones only, minus some. That table furnishes V, J and clone size, whereas the DNA furnished D and trimming. Among about 150,000 clones listed, approximately 81% were seen once. The V end lost 2 bases, the J end lost 4 bases, and 8 bases lay between the germline ends. CDR3 length equals 13 residues. Germline V lookup: CDR1 SGHVS, CDR2 FQNEAQ. This chain joins TRBV7-8 and TRBJ1-2; weak D call: TRBD1 (5 bases). This receptor was obtained from a woman aged 18 to 35 in good health and CMV-seronegative. The sequencing sample was made of PBMCs. CDR3: CASSLNQGYGYTF. CDR3 bases: TGTGCCAGCAGCTTAAACCAGGGCTATGGCTACACCTTC.